This T cell receptor beta chain was recovered during a study of glioma-infiltrating T cells after dendritic cell vaccination. Across the study: Between the early 2000s and the early 2010s, patients got autologous tumor lysate-pulsed dendritic cell vaccines.

Trimming cost V 5 bases and J 11 bases; bases outside gene matches: 4. Per the germline V gene, CDR1 is MNHEY and CDR2 is SMNVEV (reference sequence). The CDR3 sequence is 11 residues long. Profiling relied on immunoSEQ multiplex PCR, and the TCRdb table lists in-frame clones only, not all of them. Of about 58,000 clones in the sample, about 83% were seen once. This clone was picked up one time. Time point given: after dendritic cell vaccination, including at tumor progression/relapse. Blood PBMC samples: pre-vaccination, two weeks post third vaccination, and at tumor progression. Sequencing used blood, obtained after dendritic cell vaccination. The chain carries TRBV27 and TRBJ2-5, with TRBD2 identical over 8 bases. The TCR sequence derives from a human donor with glioblastoma. The CDR3 protein is CASSTGGEQYF. In DNA, the CDR3 is TGTGCCAGCAGTACGGGGGGGGAGCAGTACTTC.